The rows below give T cell receptor beta chains drawn from one sample of a study of blood T cell repertoires in COVID-19. Assay used: immunoSEQ multiplex PCR; TCRdb lists only in-frame clones, some missing. Here the sample spans about 240,000 clones, 85% to 90% being singletons. Sequenced sample: peripheral blood. The receptor source for this set is a woman in her sixties or seventies with active or convalescent COVID-19. Both conserved end residues are part of each CDR3. The order of the fields is clone size, V gene, J gene, D gene, CDR3 DNA, CDR3 protein. D genes are given only for firm matches. Only part of the rows carry a size: once, few, many, or a class if the clone is expanded.

clone_size: .
v_call: TRBV7-2
j_call: TRBJ1-2
d_call: .
cdr3_nt: TGTGCCAGCAGCTTGCAGGGTGGGGCGCGGGGCTACACCTTC
cdr3_aa: CASSLQGGARGYTF

clone_size: .
v_call: TRBV10-3
j_call: TRBJ1-2
d_call: .
cdr3_nt: TGTGCCATCAGTGACGCTAACTATGGCTACACCTTC
cdr3_aa: CAISDANYGYTF

clone_size: .
v_call: TRBV5-6
j_call: TRBJ1-6
d_call: .
cdr3_nt: TGTGCCAGCAGCTTGAGGAGTGCTTGGGGGGGTTCACCCCTCCACTTT
cdr3_aa: CASSLRSAWGGSPLHF

clone_size: few
v_call: TRBV7-2
j_call: TRBJ2-1
d_call: TRBD1
cdr3_nt: TGTGCCAGCAGCCTGGGACAGGTGGGTGAGCAGTTCTTC
cdr3_aa: CASSLGQVGEQFF

clone_size: .
v_call: TRBV29-1
j_call: TRBJ1-5
d_call: .
cdr3_nt: TGCAGCGTCGCGATAGGGGCCAATCAGCCCCAGCATTTT
cdr3_aa: CSVAIGANQPQHF

clone_size: .
v_call: TRBV2
j_call: TRBJ2-3
d_call: .
cdr3_nt: TGTGCCAGCAGTGGGTGGGGGGAAGGAACAGATACGCAGTATTTT
cdr3_aa: CASSGWGEGTDTQYF

clone_size: .
v_call: TRBV7-9
j_call: TRBJ2-7
d_call: .
cdr3_nt: TGTGCCAGCAGCCCGCGGGGAGCACTGACATTTGAGCAGTACTTC
cdr3_aa: CASSPRGALTFEQYF

clone_size: .
v_call: TRBV7-9
j_call: TRBJ2-1
d_call: TRBD1
cdr3_nt: TGTGCCAGCAGCTTATCGACAGGGTCCTTAAGCTCCTACAATGAGCAGTTCTTC
cdr3_aa: CASSLSTGSLSSYNEQFF

clone_size: .
v_call: TRBV24-1
j_call: TRBJ2-1
d_call: .
cdr3_nt: TGTGCCACCAGTGATTCGGGACACTCAATCAATGAGCAGTTCTTC
cdr3_aa: CATSDSGHSINEQFF

clone_size: once
v_call: TRBV5-4
j_call: TRBJ2-3
d_call: TRBD2
cdr3_nt: TGTGCCAGCAGCCAGAAAACCGGGACTACCACAGATACGCAGTATTTT
cdr3_aa: CASSQKTGTTTDTQYF

clone_size: .
v_call: TRBV7-9
j_call: TRBJ1-2
d_call: .
cdr3_nt: TGTGCCAGCAGCTTAATGGAAGGGGATGGCTACACCTTC
cdr3_aa: CASSLMEGDGYTF

clone_size: .
v_call: TRBV6-5
j_call: TRBJ1-5
d_call: .
cdr3_nt: TGTGCCAGCAGGAAACAGGGTATCCAAAATCAGCCCCAGCATTTT
cdr3_aa: CASRKQGIQNQPQHF

clone_size: .
v_call: TRBV3-1/TRBV3-2
j_call: TRBJ1-4
d_call: .
cdr3_nt: TGTGCCACTGCGGTGGGGCAGGGGTCGCGGAAACTGTTTTTT
cdr3_aa: CATAVGQGSRKLFF

clone_size: .
v_call: TRBV29-1
j_call: TRBJ1-2
d_call: TRBD1
cdr3_nt: TGCAGCGCCTGGAGGGGACAGAGCAACTATGGCTACACCTTC
cdr3_aa: CSAWRGQSNYGYTF

clone_size: .
v_call: TRBV6-4
j_call: TRBJ2-3
d_call: .
cdr3_nt: TGTGCCAGCAGTCTAAGCGGGCGGACAGATACGCAGTATTTT
cdr3_aa: CASSLSGRTDTQYF

clone_size: .
v_call: TRBV24-1
j_call: TRBJ1-1
d_call: .
cdr3_nt: TGTGCCACCAGTGATTTGAGTACAGGGGAAGCTTTCTTT
cdr3_aa: CATSDLSTGEAFF

clone_size: .
v_call: TRBV6-5
j_call: TRBJ2-7
d_call: .
cdr3_nt: TGTGCCAGCAGTTACTACGACAGGTACTCCTACGAGCAGTACTTC
cdr3_aa: CASSYYDRYSYEQYF

clone_size: .
v_call: TRBV2
j_call: TRBJ1-5
d_call: .
cdr3_nt: TGTGCCAGCAGAGTAACGGGGAGCAATCAGCCCCAGCATTTT
cdr3_aa: CASRVTGSNQPQHF

clone_size: .
v_call: TRBV5-1
j_call: TRBJ2-1
d_call: TRBD2
cdr3_nt: TGCGCCAGCAGCATTCTAGCGGGGATTTTCAATGAGCAGTTCTTC
cdr3_aa: CASSILAGIFNEQFF

clone_size: .
v_call: TRBV27
j_call: TRBJ1-6
d_call: TRBD1
cdr3_nt: TGTGCCAGCAGTCCCCAACCGACAGGGAGAGAATCACCCCTCCACTTT
cdr3_aa: CASSPQPTGRESPLHF

clone_size: .
v_call: TRBV24-1
j_call: TRBJ1-2
d_call: .
cdr3_nt: TGTGCCACCAGTGAGCAGTCAAAGCAGGGGGGCTACACCTTC
cdr3_aa: CATSEQSKQGGYTF

clone_size: once
v_call: TRBV6-1
j_call: TRBJ1-5
d_call: .
cdr3_nt: TGTGCCAGCAGTGAGTCGCGAAATCAGCCCCAGCATTTT
cdr3_aa: CASSESRNQPQHF

clone_size: .
v_call: TRBV9
j_call: TRBJ2-1
d_call: TRBD1
cdr3_nt: TGTGCCAGCAGCGTAGGGACAGGGCCCCCTGGTGAGCAGTTCTTC
cdr3_aa: CASSVGTGPPGEQFF

clone_size: .
v_call: TRBV6-4
j_call: TRBJ2-2
d_call: .
cdr3_nt: TGTGCCAGCAGTATTCGGGAAGGCACCGGGGAGCTGTTTTTT
cdr3_aa: CASSIREGTGELFF

clone_size: .
v_call: TRBV6-2/TRBV6-3
j_call: TRBJ1-4
d_call: .
cdr3_nt: TGTGCCAGCAGTCGCGGTGGCTCAACTAATGAAAAACTGTTTTTT
cdr3_aa: CASSRGGSTNEKLFF

clone_size: .
v_call: TRBV7-2
j_call: TRBJ1-1
d_call: .
cdr3_nt: TGTGCCAGCAGCTTAGCCTGGGGGGTCAGCACTGAAGCTTTCTTT
cdr3_aa: CASSLAWGVSTEAFF

clone_size: few
v_call: TRBV14
j_call: TRBJ1-2
d_call: TRBD1
cdr3_nt: TGTGCCAGCAGCCAACTTGGAGTCGGGACAGGGGCGACGTATGGCTACACCTTC
cdr3_aa: CASSQLGVGTGATYGYTF

clone_size: .
v_call: TRBV24-1
j_call: TRBJ2-3
d_call: TRBD2
cdr3_nt: TGTGCCACCGCTCCCGTGCCTAGCGGGGTTACTACAGATACGCAGTATTTT
cdr3_aa: CATAPVPSGVTTDTQYF

clone_size: .
v_call: TRBV3-1/TRBV3-2
j_call: TRBJ2-7
d_call: .
cdr3_nt: TGTGCCAGCAGCCAAAGACAGGCCTACGAGCAGTACTTC
cdr3_aa: CASSQRQAYEQYF

clone_size: .
v_call: TRBV18
j_call: TRBJ2-3
d_call: .
cdr3_nt: TGTGCCAGCTCACCAAACAGGGAGAGCACAGATACGCAGTATTTT
cdr3_aa: CASSPNRESTDTQYF

clone_size: once
v_call: TRBV5-6
j_call: TRBJ1-2
d_call: .
cdr3_nt: TGTGCCAGCAGTCGGAGGGGCTTGCTGATTGAGTACACCTTC
cdr3_aa: CASSRRGLLIEYTF

clone_size: few
v_call: TRBV6-4
j_call: TRBJ1-5
d_call: .
cdr3_nt: TGTGCCAGCAGTGACTCGATGGAACAGCCTAGCAATCAGCCCCAGCATTTT
cdr3_aa: CASSDSMEQPSNQPQHF

clone_size: .
v_call: TRBV5-6
j_call: TRBJ1-2
d_call: TRBD1
cdr3_nt: TGTGCCAGCAGCTCATGGACAGGAGGCACGGGGTATTTCGGCTACACCTTC
cdr3_aa: CASSSWTGGTGYFGYTF

clone_size: .
v_call: TRBV20-1
j_call: TRBJ1-4
d_call: .
cdr3_nt: TGCAGTGCTAGTTCAAGTTCTCTAAATGAAAAACTGTTTTTT
cdr3_aa: CSASSSSLNEKLFF

clone_size: .
v_call: TRBV19
j_call: TRBJ1-2
d_call: .
cdr3_nt: TGTGCCAGTAGTATACCGCAACGGGGTGGCTACACCTTC
cdr3_aa: CASSIPQRGGYTF

clone_size: .
v_call: TRBV10-3
j_call: TRBJ2-3
d_call: .
cdr3_nt: TGTGCCATGGCCTTTAGCACAGATACGCAGTATTTT
cdr3_aa: CAMAFSTDTQYF

clone_size: .
v_call: TRBV19
j_call: TRBJ1-1
d_call: .
cdr3_nt: TGTGCCAGTAGTATTTACCCAGGGTCGGTCACTGAAGCTTTCTTT
cdr3_aa: CASSIYPGSVTEAFF